This TCR beta chain was sequenced during a study of blood T cell repertoires in COVID-19. The assay was immunoSEQ multiplex PCR, and TCRdb's table has in-frame clones only and misses some. The data show roughly 39,000 clones, with around 91% seen just once and around 8.3% held by the top ten. Germline CDR1 and CDR2: ENHRY and SYGVKD. V shed 3 bases and J 7 bases; nucleotides not matched to a gene: 13. CDR3 length equals 18 residues. The clonotype originates from a man younger than 40 with active or convalescent COVID-19. Sequencing was performed on peripheral blood. The chain is built from TRBV10-3 and TRBJ2-1; TRBD2 aligns across 12 bases. CDR3 amino acids: CAISENGASGRAGNEQFF. The CDR3 coding sequence is TGTGCCATCAGTGAAAATGGGGCTAGCGGGAGGGCCGGTAATGAGCAGTTCTTC.